This is a list of T cell receptor beta chains from one sample in a study of sequential checkpoint blockade in melanoma. Data came from immunoSEQ multiplex PCR; TCRdb stores just in-frame clones and leaves some out. The table lists 9,000 to 13,000 clones, 65% to 70% of them singletons. The sample consisted of CD8+ T cells sorted from blood (inferred from file names), taken from a patient given nivolumab and ipilimumab in sequence. The receptors originated from a human donor with melanoma. Both conserved end residues are part of each CDR3. Each record gives: V gene, CDR3 length, J gene, CDR3 protein.

v_call: TRBV15; cdr3_length: 15; j_call: TRBJ2-1; cdr3_aa: CATSRVDRLYNEQFF
v_call: TRBV7-9; cdr3_length: 14; j_call: .; cdr3_aa: CASNPSDRGYEQYF
v_call: TRBV30; cdr3_length: 13; j_call: TRBJ1-5; cdr3_aa: CAWSASSNQPQHF
v_call: TRBV29-1; cdr3_length: 15; j_call: TRBJ1-3; cdr3_aa: CSVEDQGQAGNTIYF
v_call: TRBV28; cdr3_length: 13; j_call: TRBJ1-5; cdr3_aa: CASGGGYNQPQHF
v_call: TRBV5-4; cdr3_length: 15; j_call: TRBJ2-7; cdr3_aa: CASSLAWGSFSEQYF
v_call: TRBV10-1; cdr3_length: 13; j_call: TRBJ2-7; cdr3_aa: CASSEGQGTEQYF
v_call: TRBV4-3; cdr3_length: 18; j_call: TRBJ1-4; cdr3_aa: CASSQEADRTATNEKLFF
v_call: TRBV7-8; cdr3_length: 12; j_call: TRBJ2-7; cdr3_aa: CASSPDIYEQYF
v_call: TRBV6-4; cdr3_length: 15; j_call: TRBJ2-2; cdr3_aa: CASKRAAGETGELFF
v_call: TRBV7-8; cdr3_length: 11; j_call: .; cdr3_aa: CASSLNYEQYF
v_call: TRBV7-6; cdr3_length: 15; j_call: TRBJ2-7; cdr3_aa: CASSLGSGSPYEQYF
v_call: TRBV11-1; cdr3_length: 13; j_call: TRBJ2-5; cdr3_aa: CASSCHGQETQYF
v_call: TRBV28; cdr3_length: 18; j_call: TRBJ2-5; cdr3_aa: CASSLQEGLAGGSRTQYF
v_call: TRBV5-4; cdr3_length: 15; j_call: .; cdr3_aa: CASSDGLAGVPEQYF
v_call: TRBV2; cdr3_length: 14; j_call: TRBJ2-7; cdr3_aa: CASSPGRTAYEQYF
v_call: TRBV19; cdr3_length: 15; j_call: TRBJ1-5; cdr3_aa: CASSESAYSNQPQHF
v_call: TRBV6-4; cdr3_length: 14; j_call: TRBJ2-2; cdr3_aa: CASSEGATTGELFF
v_call: TRBV7-2; cdr3_length: 12; j_call: TRBJ1-4; cdr3_aa: CASSSLQEKLFF
v_call: TRBV4-3; cdr3_length: 13; j_call: .; cdr3_aa: CASSPGTTYEQYF
v_call: TRBV7-9; cdr3_length: 14; j_call: TRBJ2-1; cdr3_aa: CASIGTSSYNEQFF
v_call: TRBV2; cdr3_length: 15; j_call: TRBJ1-1; cdr3_aa: CASSYFRGLFTEAFF
v_call: TRBV7-8; cdr3_length: 16; j_call: TRBJ1-5; cdr3_aa: CASSLVGLMGNQPQHF
v_call: TRBV9; cdr3_length: 12; j_call: TRBJ2-1; cdr3_aa: CASSVNWNEQFF
v_call: TRBV28; cdr3_length: 17; j_call: TRBJ1-5; cdr3_aa: CASSSPSGTLSNQPQHF
v_call: TRBV25-1; cdr3_length: 14; j_call: TRBJ1-5; cdr3_aa: CASRGTGGNQPQHF
v_call: TRBV10-3; cdr3_length: 16; j_call: TRBJ2-2; cdr3_aa: CAISDPDRGLTGELFF
v_call: TRBV4-3; cdr3_length: 15; j_call: TRBJ2-1; cdr3_aa: CASSQGRDSYNEQFF
v_call: TRBV5-1; cdr3_length: 14; j_call: TRBJ1-3; cdr3_aa: CASRSPLYGNTIYF
v_call: TRBV4-1; cdr3_length: 15; j_call: TRBJ2-5; cdr3_aa: CASSQAQGLQETQYF
v_call: TRBV14; cdr3_length: 14; j_call: TRBJ2-7; cdr3_aa: CASSQTGGVGEQYF
v_call: TRBV29-1; cdr3_length: 13; j_call: TRBJ2-5; cdr3_aa: CSVGGTPTRTQYF
v_call: TRBV10-3; cdr3_length: 14; j_call: TRBJ2-1; cdr3_aa: CAISVLTSNNEQFF
v_call: TRBV5-6; cdr3_length: 12; j_call: TRBJ2-7; cdr3_aa: CASSAPGNEQYF
v_call: TRBV5-1; cdr3_length: 12; j_call: TRBJ2-7; cdr3_aa: CASSLRQGKVYF
v_call: TRBV6-5; cdr3_length: 15; j_call: TRBJ2-1; cdr3_aa: CASSYSIRGSNEQFF
v_call: TRBV19; cdr3_length: 14; j_call: TRBJ1-5; cdr3_aa: CARMTANSNQPQHF